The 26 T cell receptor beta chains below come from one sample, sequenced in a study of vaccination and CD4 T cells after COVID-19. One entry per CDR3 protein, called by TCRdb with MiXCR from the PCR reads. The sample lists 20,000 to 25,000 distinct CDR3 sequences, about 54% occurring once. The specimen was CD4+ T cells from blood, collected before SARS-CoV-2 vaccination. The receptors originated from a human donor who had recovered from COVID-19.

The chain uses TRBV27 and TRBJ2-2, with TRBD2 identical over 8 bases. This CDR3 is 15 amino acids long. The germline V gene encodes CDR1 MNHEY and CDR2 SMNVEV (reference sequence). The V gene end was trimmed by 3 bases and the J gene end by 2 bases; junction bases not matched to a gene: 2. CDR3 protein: CASSLSGSNTGELFF. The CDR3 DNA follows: TGTGCCAGCAGTTTGAGCGGGAGCAACACCGGGGAGCTGTTTTTT.

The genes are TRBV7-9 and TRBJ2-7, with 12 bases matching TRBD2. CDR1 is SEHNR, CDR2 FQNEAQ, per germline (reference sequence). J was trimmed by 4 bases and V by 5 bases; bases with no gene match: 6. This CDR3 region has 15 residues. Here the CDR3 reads CASSRLAGVGYEQYF. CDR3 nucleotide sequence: TGTGCCAGCAGCCGACTAGCGGGAGTTGGGTACGAGCAGTACTTC.

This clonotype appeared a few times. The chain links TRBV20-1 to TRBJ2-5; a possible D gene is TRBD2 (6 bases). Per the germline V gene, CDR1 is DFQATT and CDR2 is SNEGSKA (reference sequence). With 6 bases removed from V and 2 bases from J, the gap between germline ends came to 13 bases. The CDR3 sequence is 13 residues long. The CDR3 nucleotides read TGCAGTGCCCCCTTTCGGGGGCAAGAGACCCAGTACTTC. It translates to CSAPFRGQETQYF.

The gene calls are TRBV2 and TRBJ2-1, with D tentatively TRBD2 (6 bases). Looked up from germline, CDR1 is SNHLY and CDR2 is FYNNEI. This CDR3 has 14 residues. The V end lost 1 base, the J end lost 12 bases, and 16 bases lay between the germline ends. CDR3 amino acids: CASSEEGLRLGQFF. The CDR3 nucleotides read TGTGCCAGCAGTGAAGAGGGACTCCGGTTGGGGCAGTTCTTC.

CDR3 bases: TGTGCCAGCCCCAAGGGCTACGAGCAGTACTTC. It specifies CASPKGYEQYF. The rearrangement joins TRBV6-4 to TRBJ2-7, with no clear D. Deletions cut 8 bases from V and 3 bases from J, with 8 bases between. The CDR3 extends over 11 amino acids. Germline-derived CDR1 and CDR2 are MRHNA and SNTAGT.

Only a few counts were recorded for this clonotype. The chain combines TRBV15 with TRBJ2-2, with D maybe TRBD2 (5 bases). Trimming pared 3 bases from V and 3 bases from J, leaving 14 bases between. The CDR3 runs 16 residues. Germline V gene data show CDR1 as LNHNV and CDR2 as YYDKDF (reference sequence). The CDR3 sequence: CATSSAGRPHTGELFF. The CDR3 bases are TGTGCCACCAGCAGCGCGGGCAGGCCGCACACCGGGGAGCTGTTTTTT. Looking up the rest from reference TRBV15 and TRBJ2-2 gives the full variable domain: DAMVIQNPRYQVTQFGKPVTLSCSQTLNHNVMYWYQQKSSQAPKLLFHYYDKDFNNEADTPDNFQSRRPNTSFCFLDIRSPGLGDTAMYLCATSSAGRPHTGELFFGEGSRLTVL.

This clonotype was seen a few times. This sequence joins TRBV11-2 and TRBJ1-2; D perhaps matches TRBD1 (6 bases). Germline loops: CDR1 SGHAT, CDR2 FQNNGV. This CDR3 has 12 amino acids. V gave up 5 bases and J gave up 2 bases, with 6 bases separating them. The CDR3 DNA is TGTGCCAGCAGCCAGGGGAACTATGGCTACACCTTC. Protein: CASSQGNYGYTF.

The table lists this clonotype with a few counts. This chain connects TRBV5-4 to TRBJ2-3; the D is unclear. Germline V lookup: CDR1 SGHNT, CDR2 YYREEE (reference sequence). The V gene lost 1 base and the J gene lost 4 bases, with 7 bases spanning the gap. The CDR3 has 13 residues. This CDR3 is CASSLPSADTQYF. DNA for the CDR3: TGTGCCAGCAGCTTGCCTAGTGCAGATACGCAGTATTTT.

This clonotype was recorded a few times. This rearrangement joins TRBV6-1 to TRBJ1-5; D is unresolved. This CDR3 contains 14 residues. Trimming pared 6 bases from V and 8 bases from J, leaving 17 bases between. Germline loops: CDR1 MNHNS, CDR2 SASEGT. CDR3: CASSPGTPRKPQHF. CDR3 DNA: TGTGCCAGCAGCCCAGGAACCCCGAGGAAGCCCCAGCATTTT.

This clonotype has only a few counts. CDR3 sequence: CASSIWTGGNQPQHF. In DNA, the CDR3 is TGTGCCAGTAGTATATGGACAGGGGGCAATCAGCCCCAGCATTTT. The gene calls are TRBV19 and TRBJ1-5; 9 positions agree with TRBD1. Per germline, CDR1 LNHDA and CDR2 SQIVND (reference sequence). Trimming at V came to 2 bases and at J to 2 bases, leaving 1 base not matched to a gene. The CDR3 totals 15 residues. The whole variable domain, filled in from reference TRBV19 and TRBJ1-5, reads DGGITQSPKYLFRKEGQNVTLSCEQNLNHDAMYWYRQDPGQGLRLIYYSQIVNDFQKGDIAEGYSVSREKKESFPLTVTSAQKNPTAFYLCASSIWTGGNQPQHFGDGTRLSIL.

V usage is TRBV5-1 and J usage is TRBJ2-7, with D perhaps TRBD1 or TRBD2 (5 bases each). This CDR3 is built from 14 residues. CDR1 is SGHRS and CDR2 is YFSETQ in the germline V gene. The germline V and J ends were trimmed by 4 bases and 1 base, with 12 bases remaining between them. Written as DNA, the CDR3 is TGCGCCAGCAGCCCCCGGGACGTATCCTACGAGCAGTACTTC. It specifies CASSPRDVSYEQYF.

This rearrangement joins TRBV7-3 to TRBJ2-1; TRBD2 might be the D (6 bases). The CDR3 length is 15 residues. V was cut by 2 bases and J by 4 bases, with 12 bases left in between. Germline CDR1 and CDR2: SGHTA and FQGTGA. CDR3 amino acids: CASSLGTPFYNEQFF. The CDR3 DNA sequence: TGTGCCAGCAGCTTAGGGACTCCGTTTTACAATGAGCAGTTCTTC.

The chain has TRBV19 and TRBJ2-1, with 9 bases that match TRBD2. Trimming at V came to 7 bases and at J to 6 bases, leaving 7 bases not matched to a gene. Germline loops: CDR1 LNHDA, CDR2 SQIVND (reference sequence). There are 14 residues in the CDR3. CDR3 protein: CASKGVAGANEQFF. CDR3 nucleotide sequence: TGTGCCAGTAAGGGCGTAGCGGGAGCCAATGAGCAGTTCTTC.

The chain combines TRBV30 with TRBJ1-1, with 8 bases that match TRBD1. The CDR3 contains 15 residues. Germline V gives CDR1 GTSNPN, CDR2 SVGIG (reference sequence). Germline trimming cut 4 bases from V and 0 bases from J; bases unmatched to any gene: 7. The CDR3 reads CAWNSAGGMNTEAFF. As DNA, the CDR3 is TGTGCCTGGAACTCCGCAGGGGGCATGAACACTGAAGCTTTCTTT.

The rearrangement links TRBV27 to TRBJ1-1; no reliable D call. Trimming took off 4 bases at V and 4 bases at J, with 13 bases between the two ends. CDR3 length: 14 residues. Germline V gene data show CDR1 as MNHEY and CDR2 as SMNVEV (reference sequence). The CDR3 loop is CASSSTTGGTEAFF. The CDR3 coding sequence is TGTGCCAGCAGTTCCACCACCGGTGGCACTGAAGCTTTCTTT.

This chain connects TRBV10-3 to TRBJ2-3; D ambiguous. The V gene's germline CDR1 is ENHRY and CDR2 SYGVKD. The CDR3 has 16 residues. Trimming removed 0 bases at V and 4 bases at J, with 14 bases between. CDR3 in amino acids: CAISESMTIRPDTQYF. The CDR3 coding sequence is TGTGCCATCAGTGAGTCGATGACGATTCGTCCAGATACGCAGTATTTT.

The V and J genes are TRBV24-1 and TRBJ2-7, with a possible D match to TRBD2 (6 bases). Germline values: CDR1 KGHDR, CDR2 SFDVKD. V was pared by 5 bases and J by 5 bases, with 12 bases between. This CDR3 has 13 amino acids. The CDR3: CATSGTSFDEQYF. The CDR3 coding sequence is TGTGCCACCAGTGGAACTAGCTTTGACGAGCAGTACTTC.

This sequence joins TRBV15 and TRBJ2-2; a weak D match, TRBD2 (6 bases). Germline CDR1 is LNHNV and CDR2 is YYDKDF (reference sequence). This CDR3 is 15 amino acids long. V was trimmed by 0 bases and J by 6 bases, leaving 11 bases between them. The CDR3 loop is CATSRDIAAAGELFF. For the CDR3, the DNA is TGTGCCACCAGCAGAGATATAGCGGCAGCCGGGGAGCTGTTTTTT.

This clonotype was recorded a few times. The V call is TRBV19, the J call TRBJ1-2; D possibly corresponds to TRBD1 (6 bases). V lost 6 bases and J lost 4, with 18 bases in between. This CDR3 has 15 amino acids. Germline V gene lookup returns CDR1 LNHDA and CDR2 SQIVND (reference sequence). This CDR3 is CASRGGGGRGYGYTF. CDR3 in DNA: TGTGCCAGTAGGGGAGGCGGGGGGCGCGGCTATGGCTACACCTTC. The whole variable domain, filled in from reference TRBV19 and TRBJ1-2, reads DGGITQSPKYLFRKEGQNVTLSCEQNLNHDAMYWYRQDPGQGLRLIYYSQIVNDFQKGDIAEGYSVSREKKESFPLTVTSAQKNPTAFYLCASRGGGGRGYGYTFGSGTRLTVV.

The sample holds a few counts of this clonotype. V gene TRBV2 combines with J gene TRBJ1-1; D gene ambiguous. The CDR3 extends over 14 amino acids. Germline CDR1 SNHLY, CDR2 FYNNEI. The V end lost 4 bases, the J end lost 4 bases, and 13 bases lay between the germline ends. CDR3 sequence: CASSGGLRGTEAFF. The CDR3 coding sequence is TGTGCCAGCAGTGGTGGACTGCGGGGCACTGAAGCTTTCTTT.

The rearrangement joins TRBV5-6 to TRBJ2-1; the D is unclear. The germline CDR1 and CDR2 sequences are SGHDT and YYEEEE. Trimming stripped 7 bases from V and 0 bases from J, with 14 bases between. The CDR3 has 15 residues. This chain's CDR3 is CASRIRRTSYNEQFF. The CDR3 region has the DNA TGTGCCAGCCGGATTCGGCGGACCTCCTACAATGAGCAGTTCTTC.

CDR3 region: CASSRGLGGGVSTDTQYF. CDR3 nucleotides: TGTGCCAGCAGCCGAGGCTTAGGAGGGGGAGTCAGCACAGATACGCAGTATTTT. This chain uses TRBV6-1 with TRBJ2-3; D could derive from TRBD1 or TRBD2 (6 bases each). The V end lost 6 bases, the J end lost 0 bases, and 22 bases lay between the germline ends. CDR1 is MNHNS, CDR2 SASEGT, per germline. This CDR3 has 18 amino acids.

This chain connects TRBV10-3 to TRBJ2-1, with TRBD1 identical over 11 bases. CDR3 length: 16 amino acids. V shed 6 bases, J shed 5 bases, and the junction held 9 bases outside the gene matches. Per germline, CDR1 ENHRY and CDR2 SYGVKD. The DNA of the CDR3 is TGTGCCATCAGACCGGGACAGGGGGTATCCGACAATGAGCAGTTCTTC. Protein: CAIRPGQGVSDNEQFF.

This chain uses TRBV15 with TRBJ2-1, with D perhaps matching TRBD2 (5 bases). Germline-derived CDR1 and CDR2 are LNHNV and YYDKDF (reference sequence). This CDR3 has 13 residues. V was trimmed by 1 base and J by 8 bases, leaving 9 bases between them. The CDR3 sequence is CATSRAIAYEQFF. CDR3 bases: TGTGCCACCAGCAGAGCAATAGCGTATGAGCAGTTCTTC. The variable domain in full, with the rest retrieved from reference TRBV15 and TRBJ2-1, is DAMVIQNPRYQVTQFGKPVTLSCSQTLNHNVMYWYQQKSSQAPKLLFHYYDKDFNNEADTPDNFQSRRPNTSFCFLDIRSPGLGDTAMYLCATSRAIAYEQFFGPGTRLTVL.

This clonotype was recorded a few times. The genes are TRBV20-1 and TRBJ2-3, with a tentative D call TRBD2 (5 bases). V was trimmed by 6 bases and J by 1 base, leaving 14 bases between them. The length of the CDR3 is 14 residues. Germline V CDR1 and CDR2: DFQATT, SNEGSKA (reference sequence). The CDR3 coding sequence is TGCAGTGCCGGCCCCGGGGTAGGCACAGATACGCAGTATTTT. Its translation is CSAGPGVGTDTQYF.

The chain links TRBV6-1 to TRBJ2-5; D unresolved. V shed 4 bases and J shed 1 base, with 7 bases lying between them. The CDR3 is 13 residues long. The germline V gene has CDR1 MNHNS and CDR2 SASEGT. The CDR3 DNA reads TGTGCCAGCAGTGTGGGCAGCCAAGAGACCCAGTACTTC. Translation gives CASSVGSQETQYF.